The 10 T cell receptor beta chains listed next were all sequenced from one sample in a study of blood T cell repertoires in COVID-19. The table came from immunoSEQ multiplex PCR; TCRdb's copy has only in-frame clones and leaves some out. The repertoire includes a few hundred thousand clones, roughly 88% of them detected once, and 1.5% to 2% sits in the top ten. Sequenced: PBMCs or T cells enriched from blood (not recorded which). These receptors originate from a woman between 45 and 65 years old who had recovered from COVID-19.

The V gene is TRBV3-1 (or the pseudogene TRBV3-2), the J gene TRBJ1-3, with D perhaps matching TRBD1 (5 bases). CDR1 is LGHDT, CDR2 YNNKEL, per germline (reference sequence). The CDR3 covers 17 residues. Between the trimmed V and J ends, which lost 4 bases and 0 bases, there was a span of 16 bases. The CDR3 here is CASSLAGLLTSGNTIYF. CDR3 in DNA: TGTGCCAGCAGCCTCGCAGGGCTTTTAACCTCTGGAAACACCATATATTTT.

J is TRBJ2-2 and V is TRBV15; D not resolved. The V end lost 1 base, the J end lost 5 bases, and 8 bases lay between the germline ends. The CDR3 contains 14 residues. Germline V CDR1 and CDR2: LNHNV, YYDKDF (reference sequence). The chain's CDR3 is CATSRVGETGELFF. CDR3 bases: TGTGCCACCAGCAGAGTGGGCGAGACCGGGGAGCTGTTTTTT.

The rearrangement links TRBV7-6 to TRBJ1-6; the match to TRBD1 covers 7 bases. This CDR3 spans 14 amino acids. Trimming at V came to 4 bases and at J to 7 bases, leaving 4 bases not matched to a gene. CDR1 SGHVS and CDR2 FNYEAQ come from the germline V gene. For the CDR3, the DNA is TGTGCCAGCAGCTCCGGGACAGTGAATTCACCCCTCCACTTT. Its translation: CASSSGTVNSPLHF.

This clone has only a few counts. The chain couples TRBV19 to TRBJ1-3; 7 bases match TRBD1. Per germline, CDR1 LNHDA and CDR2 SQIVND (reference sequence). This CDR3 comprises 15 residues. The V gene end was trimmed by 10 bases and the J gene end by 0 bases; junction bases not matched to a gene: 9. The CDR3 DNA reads TGTGCCACCAAAGGGGGCTCCCACTCTGGAAACACCATATATTTT. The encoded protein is CATKGGSHSGNTIYF.

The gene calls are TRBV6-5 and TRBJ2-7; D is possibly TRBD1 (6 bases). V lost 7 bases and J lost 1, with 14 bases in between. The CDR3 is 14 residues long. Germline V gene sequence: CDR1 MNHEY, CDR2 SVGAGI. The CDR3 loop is CASTIGTKSYEQYF. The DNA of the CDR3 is TGTGCCAGCACCATAGGGACAAAATCCTACGAGCAGTACTTC.

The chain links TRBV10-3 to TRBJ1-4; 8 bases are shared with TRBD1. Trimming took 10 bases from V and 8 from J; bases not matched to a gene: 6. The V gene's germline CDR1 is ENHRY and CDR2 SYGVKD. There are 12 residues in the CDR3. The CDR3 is CATNDRGEKLFF. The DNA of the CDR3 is TGTGCCACCAACGACAGGGGAGAAAAACTGTTTTTT.

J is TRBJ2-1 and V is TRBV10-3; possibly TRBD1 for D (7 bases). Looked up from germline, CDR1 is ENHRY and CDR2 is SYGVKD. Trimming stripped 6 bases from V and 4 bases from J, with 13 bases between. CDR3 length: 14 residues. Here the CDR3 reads CAIRVAGGYNEQFF. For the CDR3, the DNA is TGTGCCATCAGGGTGGCAGGGGGGTACAATGAGCAGTTCTTC.

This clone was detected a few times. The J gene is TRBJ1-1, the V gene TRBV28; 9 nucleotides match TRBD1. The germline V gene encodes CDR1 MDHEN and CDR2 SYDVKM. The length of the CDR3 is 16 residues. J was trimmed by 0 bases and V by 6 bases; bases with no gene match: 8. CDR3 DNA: TGTGCCAGCAGGCCACCGGGACAGGGCATGAACACTGAAGCTTTCTTT. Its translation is CASRPPGQGMNTEAFF.

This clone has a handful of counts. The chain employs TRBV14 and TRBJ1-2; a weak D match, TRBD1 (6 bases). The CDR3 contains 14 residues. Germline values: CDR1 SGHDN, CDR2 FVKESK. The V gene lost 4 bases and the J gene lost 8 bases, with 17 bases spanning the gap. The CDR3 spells CASSRLGTSAGYTF. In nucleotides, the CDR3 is TGTGCCAGCAGCCGCCTCGGGACATCCGCCGGCTACACCTTC.

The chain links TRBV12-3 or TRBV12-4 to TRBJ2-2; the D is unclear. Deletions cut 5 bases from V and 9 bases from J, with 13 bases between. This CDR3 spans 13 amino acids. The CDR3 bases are TGTGCCAGCAGTCCCCCAGGCAGGCGGGAGCTGTTTTTT. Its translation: CASSPPGRRELFF.